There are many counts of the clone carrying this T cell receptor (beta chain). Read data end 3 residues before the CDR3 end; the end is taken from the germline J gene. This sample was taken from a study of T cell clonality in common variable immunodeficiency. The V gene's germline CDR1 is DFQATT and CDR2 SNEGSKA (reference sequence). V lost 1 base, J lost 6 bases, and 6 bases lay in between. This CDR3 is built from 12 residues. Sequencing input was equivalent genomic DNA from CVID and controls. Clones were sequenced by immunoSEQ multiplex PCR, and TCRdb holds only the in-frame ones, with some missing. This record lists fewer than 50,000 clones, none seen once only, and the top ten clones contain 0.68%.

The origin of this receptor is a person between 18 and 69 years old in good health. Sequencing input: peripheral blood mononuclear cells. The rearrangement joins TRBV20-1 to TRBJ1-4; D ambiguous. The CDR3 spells CSARGRDEKLFF. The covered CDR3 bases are TGCAGTGCTAGAGGTAGAGATGAAAAA.